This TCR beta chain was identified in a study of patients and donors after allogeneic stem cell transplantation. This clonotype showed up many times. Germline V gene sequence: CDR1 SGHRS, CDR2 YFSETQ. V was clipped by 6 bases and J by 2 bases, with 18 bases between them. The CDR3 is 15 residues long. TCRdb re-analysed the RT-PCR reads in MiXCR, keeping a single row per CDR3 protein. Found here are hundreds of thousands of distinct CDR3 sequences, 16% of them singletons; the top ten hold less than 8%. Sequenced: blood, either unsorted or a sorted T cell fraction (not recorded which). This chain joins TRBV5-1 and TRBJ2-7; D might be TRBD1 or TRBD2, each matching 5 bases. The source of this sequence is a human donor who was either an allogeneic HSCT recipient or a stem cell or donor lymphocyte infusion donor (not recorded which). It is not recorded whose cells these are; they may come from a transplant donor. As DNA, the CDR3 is TGCGCCAGCACCGGTCCGGGACGGAAAACCTACGAGCAGTACTTC. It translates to CASTGPGRKTYEQYF.